The 15 T cell receptor beta chains below were found in one sample sequenced in a study of Tregs in tolerant kidney transplant recipients. Sequencing was performed with immunoSEQ multiplex PCR; in TCRdb, only in-frame clones are kept and a portion is missing. The sample holds about 52,000 clones, about nine tenths seen once. Recipients received nonmyeloablative bone marrow transplants from related graft donors, with transient mixed chimerism. The specimen comprised CD8+ T cells from blood (PBMCs), sampled 24 months after the transplant. These receptor sequences come from a human patient who received a combined kidney and bone marrow transplant. Part of the T cell pool may stem from the graft donor.

The V gene is TRBV19, the J gene TRBJ2-3; weak D call: TRBD1 (5 bases). With 1 base removed from V and 4 bases from J, the gap between germline ends came to 12 bases. Germline V gene sequence: CDR1 LNHDA, CDR2 SQIVND (reference sequence). The CDR3 spans 15 residues. The CDR3 DNA follows: TGTGCCAGTAGTATAGGGACATCGATGGCAGATACGCAGTATTTT. Encoded protein: CASSIGTSMADTQYF.

V gene TRBV5-1 combines with J gene TRBJ2-1, with 11 bases matching TRBD1. The V segment lost 2 bases and the J segment 6 bases; nucleotides outside the gene matches: 7. The germline V gene has CDR1 SGHRS and CDR2 YFSETQ. This CDR3 has 16 amino acids. CDR3 nucleotide sequence: TGCGCCAGCAGCTTCGGGACAGGGGGTATGGTCAATGAGCAGTTCTTC. This codes for CASSFGTGGMVNEQFF.

The rearrangement joins TRBV9 to TRBJ1-2; no clear D. With 3 bases removed from V and 6 bases from J, the gap between germline ends came to 18 bases. The CDR3 sequence is 15 residues long. In germline, CDR1 is SGDLS, CDR2 YYNGEE. This chain's CDR3 is CASSAPRGRPNGYTF. The CDR3 DNA follows: TGTGCCAGCAGCGCACCCCGCGGGAGGCCCAATGGCTACACCTTC.

This clone was seen a few times. The chain joins TRBV5-1 to TRBJ1-3, with D tentatively TRBD1 (6 bases). This CDR3 has 16 residues. CDR1 and CDR2 from the germline V gene are SGHRS and YFSETQ. V lost 3 bases and J 1 base, leaving 14 bases between the germline ends. This CDR3 reads CASSSAGGRSGNTIYF. The CDR3 nucleotides read TGCGCCAGCAGCTCCGCCGGGGGGCGATCTGGAAACACCATATATTTT. Combining the CDR3 with reference TRBV5-1 and TRBJ1-3 gives the whole variable domain KAGVTQTPRYLIKTRGQQVTLSCSPISGHRSVSWYQQTPGQGLQFLFEYFSETQRNKGNFPGRFSGRQFSNSRSEMNVSTLELGDSALYLCASSSAGGRSGNTIYFGEGSWLTVV.

The chain is built from TRBV6-6 and TRBJ1-2, with a tentative D call TRBD1 (6 bases). Trimming pared 7 bases from V and 7 bases from J, leaving 10 bases between. The CDR3 has 11 residues. Germline CDR1 is MNHNY and CDR2 is SVGAGI (reference sequence). CDR3 sequence (DNA): TGTGCCAGCATATACAGGGTTGGCTACACCTTC. Amino acids: CASIYRVGYTF.

This rearrangement joins TRBV15 to TRBJ1-5, with a possible D match to TRBD1 (5 bases). The V and J ends lost 1 base and 4 bases respectively, with 11 bases between them. Germline V gene sequence: CDR1 LNHNV, CDR2 YYDKDF (reference sequence). This CDR3 spans 15 amino acids. CDR3 region: CATSRGSGINQPQHF. Written as DNA, the CDR3 is TGTGCCACCAGCAGAGGGTCAGGGATAAATCAGCCCCAGCATTTT.

The rearrangement uses TRBV28 and TRBJ1-5, with TRBD1 identical over 9 bases. The CDR3 runs to 19 residues. V dropped 5 bases and J dropped 5; count of bases not matched to a gene: 19. Germline CDR1 reads MDHEN; CDR2 reads SYDVKM. DNA for the CDR3: TGTGCCAGCAGTACCTGGGGGGACAGGGTTCAACCGCTCCATCAGCCCCAGCATTTT. Amino acid sequence: CASSTWGDRVQPLHQPQHF.

The chain uses TRBV9 and TRBJ1-1; D is unclear. The CDR3 consists of 17 residues. Germline V gene sequence: CDR1 SGDLS, CDR2 YYNGEE. V was shortened by 3 bases and J by 0 bases, with 18 bases between the two germline ends. CDR3 in amino acids: CASSAHRTQYMNTEAFF. The DNA of the CDR3 is TGTGCCAGCAGCGCCCACCGGACTCAATACATGAACACTGAAGCTTTCTTT.

V usage is TRBV2 and J usage is TRBJ1-1, with TRBD1 matching over 7 bases. Germline assignment: CDR1 SNHLY and CDR2 FYNNEI. The CDR3 loop spans 14 amino acids. After removal of 7 bases from V and 6 bases from J, the junction contained 11 bases not matched to a gene. CDR3 sequence (DNA): TGTGCCAGCACAGAAACGACAGGGCTGGCTGAAGCTTTCTTT. Amino acid sequence: CASTETTGLAEAFF.

This clone was detected only once. V usage is TRBV7-8 and J usage is TRBJ1-2; D uncertain. Germline loops: CDR1 SGHVS, CDR2 FQNEAQ. This CDR3 has 13 amino acids. Trimming cost V 3 bases and J 2 bases, with 7 bases left between them. CDR3 DNA sequence: TGTGCCAGCAGCTTGTCACAAAACTATGGCTACACCTTC. Translation: CASSLSQNYGYTF.

The rearrangement links TRBV7-9 to TRBJ1-3; TRBD1 agrees at 8 bases. The V gene's germline CDR1 is SEHNR and CDR2 FQNEAQ (reference sequence). With V trimmed by 6 bases and J by 2 bases, 6 bases remained unmatched. CDR3 length: 15 amino acids. CDR3 loop: CASRPDREAGNTIYF. The DNA of the CDR3 is TGTGCCAGCAGACCGGACAGGGAGGCTGGAAACACCATATATTTT.

The chain is built from TRBV19 and TRBJ2-1; 11 nucleotides agree with TRBD2. J gave up 0 bases and V 4 bases, and 5 bases lay outside the gene matches. Germline V gene lookup returns CDR1 LNHDA and CDR2 SQIVND (reference sequence). This CDR3 is 17 amino acids long. The CDR3 nucleotides read TGTGCCAGTAGTAATCAACTAGCGGGAGACTCCTACAATGAGCAGTTCTTC. It codes for CASSNQLAGDSYNEQFF.

The rearrangement joins TRBV29-1 to TRBJ2-7; 10 nucleotides line up with TRBD1. Germline V gene sequence: CDR1 SQVTM, CDR2 ANQGSEA. V lost 5 bases and J lost 3; bases outside the gene matches: 4. The CDR3 is 13 amino acids. The CDR3 coding sequence is TGCAGCGTTTCGGGACAGGGGTTCTACGAGCAGTACTTC. Translating gives CSVSGQGFYEQYF.

The chain employs TRBV2 and TRBJ2-5, with 14 bases that match TRBD2. CDR1 and CDR2 (germline): SNHLY, FYNNEI. V trimming: 3 bases; J trimming: 5 bases; junction bases outside the gene matches: 8. This CDR3 comprises 17 residues. The CDR3 nucleotides read TGTGCCAGCAGTGAGGGGACTAGCGGGAGTAATCGGGAGACCCAGTACTTC. It encodes CASSEGTSGSNRETQYF.

Written as DNA, the CDR3 is TGTGCCAGCAGCTTGGAAGGGAGGGCCGCCGAGACCCAGTACTTC. It translates to CASSLEGRAAETQYF. The rearrangement joins TRBV5-6 to TRBJ2-5; 7 bases fit TRBD2. Germline V gives CDR1 SGHDT, CDR2 YYEEEE. CDR3 size: 15 residues. With 0 bases clipped from V and 5 bases from J, the junction kept 7 bases outside the gene matches.